The clone carrying this TCR beta chain was picked up many times. Sequenced patients had shown CD8+CD57+ cell expansion by flow cytometry. Severe acquired aplastic anemia was present in every patient. The CDR3 has 12 residues. With 10 bases removed from V and 8 bases from J, the gap between germline ends came to 14 bases. Looked up from germline, CDR1 is LNHDA and CDR2 is SQIVND (reference sequence). The data were obtained in a study of CD8+CD57+ T cells in acquired aplastic anemia. Study at large: The average for DNA from sorted CD4+ and CD8+ cells was 2.5 to 4 ug.

Genomic DNA acted as the template from which TCR beta VDJ combination and CDR3 sequence profiling were carried out. Each CDR3 protein gets one entry after TCRdb re-called the reads with MiXCR. This repertoire shows approximately 180,000 distinct CDR3 sequences, under 55% found once; its top ten account for around 1.1%. The receptor's source is a human donor with aplastic anemia. Sequenced material: sorted CD4+, CD8+, or CD8+CD57+ T cells (not recorded which) from PBMCs. The rearrangement joins TRBV19 to TRBJ1-4, with D unresolved. CDR3: CATRRGGEKLFF. The CDR3 bases are TGTGCCACTCGACGAGGAGGGGAAAAACTGTTTTTT.